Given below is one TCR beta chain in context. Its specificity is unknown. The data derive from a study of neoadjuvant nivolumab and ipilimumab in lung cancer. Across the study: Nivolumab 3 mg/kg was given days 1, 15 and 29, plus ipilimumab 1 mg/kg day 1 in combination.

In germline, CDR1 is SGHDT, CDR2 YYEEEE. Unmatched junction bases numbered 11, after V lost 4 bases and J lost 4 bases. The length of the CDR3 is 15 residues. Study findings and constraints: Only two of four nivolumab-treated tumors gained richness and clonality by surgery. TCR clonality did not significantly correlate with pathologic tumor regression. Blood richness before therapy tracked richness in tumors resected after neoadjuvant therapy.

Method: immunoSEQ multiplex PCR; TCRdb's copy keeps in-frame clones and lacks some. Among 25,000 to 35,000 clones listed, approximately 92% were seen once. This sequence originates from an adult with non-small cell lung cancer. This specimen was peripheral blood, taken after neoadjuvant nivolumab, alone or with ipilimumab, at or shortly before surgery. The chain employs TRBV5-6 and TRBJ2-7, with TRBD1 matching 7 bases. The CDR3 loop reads CASSPQDREIYEQYF. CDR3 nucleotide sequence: TGTGCCAGCAGCCCCCAAGACAGGGAGATTTACGAGCAGTACTTC.